This TCR beta chain was obtained from a study of human T cells and chemical hapten exposure. Points from the study as a whole: There were significantly more large CDR3 similarity clusters among expanded TCRs than among controls.

The time point denotes: patch test 1, 2 weeks after DPC sensitization. Treatment defined: therapeutic diphenylcyclopropenone sensitization with weekly scalp DPC. A single record per CDR3 protein comes from TCRdb applying MiXCR to the RACE reads. The data hold roughly 74,000 distinct CDR3 sequences, with approximately 32% observed a single time. Trimming took off 7 bases at V and 7 bases at J, with 19 bases between the two ends. CDR1 is SQVTM and CDR2 is ANQGSEA in the germline V gene. The CDR3 extends over 14 amino acids. This clonotype occurred a few times. The antigen is unknown. This sequence originates from a man between 40 and 49 years old with alopecia areata. Some clones in this sample may be carry-over from other donors' samples. The sequences come from whole blood, collected in connection with sensitization to the hapten diphenylcyclopropenone (DPC). The chain employs TRBV29-1 and TRBJ2-2; perhaps D is TRBD1 or TRBD2 (6 bases each). The CDR3 coding sequence is TGCAGCGCCCAACCCCAGGGGAGGTTCGGGGAGCTGTTTTTT. This codes for CSAQPQGRFGELFF.